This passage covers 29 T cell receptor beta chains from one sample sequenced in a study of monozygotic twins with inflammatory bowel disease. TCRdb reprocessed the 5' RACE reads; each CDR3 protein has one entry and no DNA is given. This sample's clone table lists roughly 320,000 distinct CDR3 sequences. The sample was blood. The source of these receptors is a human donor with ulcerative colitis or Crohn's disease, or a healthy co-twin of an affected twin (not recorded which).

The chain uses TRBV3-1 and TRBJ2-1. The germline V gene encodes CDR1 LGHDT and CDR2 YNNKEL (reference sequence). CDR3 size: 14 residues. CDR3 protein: CASSQEGSIYEQFF.

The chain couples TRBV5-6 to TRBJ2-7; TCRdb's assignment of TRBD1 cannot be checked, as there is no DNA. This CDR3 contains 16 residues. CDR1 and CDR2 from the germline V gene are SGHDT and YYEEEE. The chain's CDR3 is CASSLQSGGAYYEQYF.

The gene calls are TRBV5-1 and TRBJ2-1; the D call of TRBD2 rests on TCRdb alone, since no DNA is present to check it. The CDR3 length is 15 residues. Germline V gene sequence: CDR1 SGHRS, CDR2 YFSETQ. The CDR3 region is CASSLGLEVPLEQFF.

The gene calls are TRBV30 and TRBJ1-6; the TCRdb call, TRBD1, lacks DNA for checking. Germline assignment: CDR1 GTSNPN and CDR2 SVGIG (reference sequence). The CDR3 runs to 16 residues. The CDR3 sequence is CAWSVRGQLYNSPLHF.

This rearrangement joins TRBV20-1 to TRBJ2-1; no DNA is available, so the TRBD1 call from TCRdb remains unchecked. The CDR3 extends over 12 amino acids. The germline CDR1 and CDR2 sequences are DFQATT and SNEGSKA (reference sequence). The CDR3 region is CSARDQQGEQFF.

The CDR3 reads CASSPREQEHTGELFF. This rearrangement joins TRBV7-9 to TRBJ2-2; the D call from TCRdb, TRBD2, cannot be confirmed without DNA. The CDR3 extends over 16 amino acids. Germline V gene lookup returns CDR1 SEHNR and CDR2 FQNEAQ (reference sequence).

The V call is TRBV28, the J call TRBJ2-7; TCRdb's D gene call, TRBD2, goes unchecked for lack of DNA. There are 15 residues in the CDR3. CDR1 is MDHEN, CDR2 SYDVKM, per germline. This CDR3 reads CAISSAEGWAYEQYF.

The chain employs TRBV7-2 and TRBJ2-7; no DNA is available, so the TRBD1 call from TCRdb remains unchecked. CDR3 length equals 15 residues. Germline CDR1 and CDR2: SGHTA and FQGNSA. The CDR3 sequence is CASSLTARVSYEQYF. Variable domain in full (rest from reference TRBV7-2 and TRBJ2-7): GAGVSQSPSNKVTEKGKDVELRCDPISGHTALYWYRQSLGQGLEFLIYFQGNSAPDKSGLPSDRFSAERTGGSVSTLTIQRTQQEDSAVYLCASSLTARVSYEQYFGPGTRLTVT.

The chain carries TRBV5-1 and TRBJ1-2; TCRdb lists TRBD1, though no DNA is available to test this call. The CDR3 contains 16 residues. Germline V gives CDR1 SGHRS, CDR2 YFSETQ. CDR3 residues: CASSFGGTGANYGYTF.

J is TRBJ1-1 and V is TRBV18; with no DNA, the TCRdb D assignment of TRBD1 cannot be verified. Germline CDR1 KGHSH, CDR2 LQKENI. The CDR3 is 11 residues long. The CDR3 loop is CASSPGTQAFF.

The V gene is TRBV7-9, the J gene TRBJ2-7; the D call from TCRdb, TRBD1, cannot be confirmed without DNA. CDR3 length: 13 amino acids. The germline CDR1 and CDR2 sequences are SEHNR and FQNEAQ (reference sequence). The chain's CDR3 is CASRQGRNYEQYF.

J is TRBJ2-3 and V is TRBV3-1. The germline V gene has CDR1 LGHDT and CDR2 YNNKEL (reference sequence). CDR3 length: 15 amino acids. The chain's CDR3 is CASSQADPSTDTQYF.

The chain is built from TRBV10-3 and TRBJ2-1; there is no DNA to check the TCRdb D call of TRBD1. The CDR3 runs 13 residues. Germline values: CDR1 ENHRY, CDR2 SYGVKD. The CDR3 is CAISDMPPQEQFF.

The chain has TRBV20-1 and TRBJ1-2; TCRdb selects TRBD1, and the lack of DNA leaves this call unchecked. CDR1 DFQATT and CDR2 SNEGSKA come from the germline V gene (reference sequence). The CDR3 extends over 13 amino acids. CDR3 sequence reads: CSGSRGIRYGYTF.

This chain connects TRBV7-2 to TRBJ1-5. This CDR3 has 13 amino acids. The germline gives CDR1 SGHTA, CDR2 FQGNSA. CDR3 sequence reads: CASSPAASQPQHF.

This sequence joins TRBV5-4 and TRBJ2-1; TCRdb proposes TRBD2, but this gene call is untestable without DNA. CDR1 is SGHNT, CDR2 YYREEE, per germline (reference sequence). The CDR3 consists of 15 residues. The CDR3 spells CASRSGTSGIKPQFF. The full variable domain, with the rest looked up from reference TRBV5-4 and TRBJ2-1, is ETGVTQSPTHLIKTRGQQVTLRCSSQSGHNTVSWYQQALGQGPQFIFQYYREEENGRGNFPPRFSGLQFPNYSSELNVNALELDDSALYLCASRSGTSGIKPQFFGPGTRLTVL.

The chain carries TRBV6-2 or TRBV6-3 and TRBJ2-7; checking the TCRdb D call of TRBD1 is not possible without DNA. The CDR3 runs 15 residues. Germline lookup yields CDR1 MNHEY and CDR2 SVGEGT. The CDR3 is CASRIGQGPTYEQYF.

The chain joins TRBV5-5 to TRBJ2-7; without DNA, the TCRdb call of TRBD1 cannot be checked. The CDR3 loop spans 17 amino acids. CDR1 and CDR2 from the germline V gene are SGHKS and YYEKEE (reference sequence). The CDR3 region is CASSTRTGIDSTYEQYF.

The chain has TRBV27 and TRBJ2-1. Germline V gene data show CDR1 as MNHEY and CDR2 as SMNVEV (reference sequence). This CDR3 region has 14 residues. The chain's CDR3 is CASSAGGSYNEQFF.

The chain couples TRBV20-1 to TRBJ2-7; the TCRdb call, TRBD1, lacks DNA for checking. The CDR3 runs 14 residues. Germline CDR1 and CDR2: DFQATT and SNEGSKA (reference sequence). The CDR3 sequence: CSAHTRGRTYEQYF.

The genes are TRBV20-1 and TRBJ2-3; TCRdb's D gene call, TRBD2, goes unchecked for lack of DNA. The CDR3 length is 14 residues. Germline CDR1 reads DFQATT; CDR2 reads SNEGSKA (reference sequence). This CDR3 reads CSAVKAGSTDTQYF.

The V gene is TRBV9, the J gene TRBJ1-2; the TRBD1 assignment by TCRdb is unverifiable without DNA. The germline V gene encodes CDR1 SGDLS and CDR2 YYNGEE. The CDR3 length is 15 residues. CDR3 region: CASSVASGQGNGYTF.

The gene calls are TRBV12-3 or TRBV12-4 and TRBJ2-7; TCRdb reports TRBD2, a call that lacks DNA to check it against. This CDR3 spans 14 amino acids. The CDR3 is CASSFYGPTYEQYF.

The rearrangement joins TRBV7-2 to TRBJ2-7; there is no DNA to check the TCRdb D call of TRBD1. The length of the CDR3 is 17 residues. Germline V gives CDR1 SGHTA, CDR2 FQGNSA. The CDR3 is CASSLGFNRAFSYEQYF.

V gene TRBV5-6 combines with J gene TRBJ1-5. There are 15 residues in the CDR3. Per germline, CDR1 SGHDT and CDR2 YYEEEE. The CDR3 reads CASSRTYHSNQPQHF.

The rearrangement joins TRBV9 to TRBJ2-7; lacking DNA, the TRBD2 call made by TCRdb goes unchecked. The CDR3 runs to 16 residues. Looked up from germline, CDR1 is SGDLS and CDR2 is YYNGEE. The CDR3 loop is CASSQTGVAGPYEQYF. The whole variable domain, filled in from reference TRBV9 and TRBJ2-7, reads DSGVTQTPKHLITATGQRVTLRCSPRSGDLSVYWYQQSLDQGLQFLIQYYNGEERAKGNILERFSAQQFPDLHSELNLSSLELGDSALYFCASSQTGVAGPYEQYFGPGTRLTVT.

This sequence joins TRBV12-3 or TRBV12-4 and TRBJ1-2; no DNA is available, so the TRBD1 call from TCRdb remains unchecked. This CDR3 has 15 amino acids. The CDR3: CASSNRQGAHYGYTF.

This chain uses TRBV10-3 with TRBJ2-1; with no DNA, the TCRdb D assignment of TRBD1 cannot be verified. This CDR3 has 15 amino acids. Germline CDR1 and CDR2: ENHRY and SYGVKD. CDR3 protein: CAISEQVGSNNEQFF.

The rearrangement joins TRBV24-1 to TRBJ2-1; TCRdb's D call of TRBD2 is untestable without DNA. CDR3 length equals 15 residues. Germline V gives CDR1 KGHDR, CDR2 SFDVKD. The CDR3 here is CATSSPGLAGREQFF.